These 4 T cell receptor beta chains originate from one sample sequenced in a study of blood T cell repertoires in COVID-19. Repertoires were generated with immunoSEQ multiplex PCR, while TCRdb's copy carries only in-frame clones and drops some. Of about 330,000 clones listed, 92% are singletons. The sample taken for sequencing was PBMCs or T cells enriched from blood (not recorded which). The receptor source for this set is a woman aged 25-40 years who had recovered from COVID-19.

The chain combines TRBV7-9 with TRBJ2-5; TRBD1 is a possible D gene (6 bases). Trimming left V 6 bases short and J 5 bases short, with 13 bases between. The germline V gene has CDR1 SEHNR and CDR2 FQNEAQ (reference sequence). The CDR3 extends over 13 amino acids. The CDR3 DNA reads as TGTGCCAGCAGACAACAGGGACCGGAGACCCAGTACTTC. It yields the protein CASRQQGPETQYF.

This rearrangement joins TRBV27 to TRBJ2-7; TRBD2 might be the D (6 bases). Trimming shortened V by 8 bases and J by 3 bases, and 8 bases separated the two germline ends. The CDR3 runs 11 residues. Germline lookup yields CDR1 MNHEY and CDR2 SMNVEV (reference sequence). The CDR3 here is CASAGFYEQYF. The DNA of the CDR3 is TGTGCCAGCGCGGGGTTCTACGAGCAGTACTTC.

The V and J genes are TRBV19 and TRBJ2-1, with 10 bases lining up with TRBD2. From germline, CDR1 is LNHDA and CDR2 SQIVND (reference sequence). V lost 7 bases, J lost 4 bases, and 7 bases stayed unmatched. This CDR3 comprises 15 residues. CDR3 DNA: TGTGCCAGTAACCAACTAGCGGGGAAGTACAATGAGCAGTTCTTC. This gives the protein CASNQLAGKYNEQFF.

CDR3 in amino acids: CASSTRLAGVRELFF. CDR3 sequence (DNA): TGTGCCAGCAGCACCAGACTAGCGGGGGTTCGGGAGCTGTTTTTT. J is TRBJ2-2 and V is TRBV7-9; 12 nucleotides match TRBD2. From germline, CDR1 is SEHNR and CDR2 FQNEAQ (reference sequence). V shed 5 bases, J shed 9 bases, and the junction held 7 bases outside the gene matches. The CDR3 is 15 amino acids.